The next 26 T cell receptor beta chains were all read from a single sample in a study of T-cell reconstitution after alpha-beta-depleted transplantation in children. Unique molecular identifiers were used in preparing the TCRbeta library. TCRdb processed the PCR reads anew with MiXCR; each CDR3 protein has one entry. There are hundreds of thousands of distinct CDR3 sequences in the sample; 9.9% occur only once, and 10% lies in the top ten. The sequences come from PBMCs from the stem cell graft donor, collected from the stem cell graft. These receptors all stem from a human donor who donated a stem cell graft to a child with SCID.

A few counts support this clonotype. The rearrangement links TRBV20-1 to TRBJ2-5, with 7 bases that match TRBD1. Per germline, CDR1 DFQATT and CDR2 SNEGSKA (reference sequence). V lost 3 bases, J lost 2 bases, and 6 bases stayed unmatched. This CDR3 is built from 14 residues. The CDR3, as DNA: TGCAGTGCTAGCCCGGGACAGTTACAAGAGACCCAGTACTTC. It encodes CSASPGQLQETQYF.

The gene calls are TRBV6-5 and TRBJ1-6; weak D call: TRBD1 (5 bases). This CDR3 spans 15 amino acids. V shed 2 bases and J shed 8 bases, with 13 bases lying between them. CDR1 MNHEY and CDR2 SVGAGI come from the germline V gene. The CDR3 DNA reads TGTGCCAGCAGTTACGAAGGGAGGGGTTATTCACCCCTCCACTTT. Its protein product is CASSYEGRGYSPLHF.

The chain has TRBV5-1 and TRBJ1-3; no reliable D call. Germline values: CDR1 SGHRS, CDR2 YFSETQ. The germline V and J ends were trimmed by 5 bases and 8 bases, with 14 bases remaining between them. The CDR3 has 13 residues. The chain's CDR3 is CASRNLGGDTIYF. In nucleotides, the CDR3 is TGCGCCAGCAGGAACTTAGGAGGAGACACCATATATTTT.

The chain carries TRBV20-1 and TRBJ2-7; a possible D gene is TRBD1 (6 bases). Germline CDR1 is DFQATT and CDR2 is SNEGSKA (reference sequence). The CDR3 is made up of 16 amino acids. The germline V and J ends were trimmed by 0 bases and 2 bases, with 17 bases remaining between them. The CDR3 nucleotides are TGCAGTGCTAGAGAGGTCGCCCAGGGGAGACCCTACGAGCAGTACTTC. It translates to CSAREVAQGRPYEQYF.

The rearrangement joins TRBV4-1 to TRBJ2-3, with D hard to call. Per the germline V gene, CDR1 is MGHRA and CDR2 is YSYEKL. The CDR3 consists of 13 residues. The V end lost 1 base, the J end lost 2 bases, and 4 bases lay between the germline ends. CDR3 sequence: CASSQAFTDTQYF. The CDR3 DNA sequence: TGCGCCAGCAGCCAAGCCTTCACAGATACGCAGTATTTT.

The sample holds a few counts of this clonotype. V usage is TRBV6-1 and J usage is TRBJ2-7; TRBD2 aligns across 11 bases. Germline-derived CDR1 and CDR2 are MNHNS and SASEGT. With 0 bases clipped from V and 3 bases from J, the junction kept 1 base outside the gene matches. CDR3 length equals 15 residues. The CDR3 reads CASSEATSGDYEQYF. CDR3 nucleotide sequence: TGTGCCAGCAGTGAAGCGACTAGCGGGGACTACGAGCAGTACTTC.

The chain couples TRBV5-6 to TRBJ2-7, with 10 bases aligning to TRBD1. Germline CDR1 SGHDT, CDR2 YYEEEE. J lost 2 bases, V lost 3 bases, and 14 bases had no gene match. The CDR3 is made up of 18 amino acids. CDR3 sequence: CASSSTDRGYLSAYEQYF. Here the CDR3 DNA reads TGTGCCAGCAGCTCAACGGACAGGGGGTACCTCTCTGCCTACGAGCAGTACTTC. The complete variable domain, with remaining parts taken from reference TRBV5-6 and TRBJ2-7, reads DAGVTQSPTHLIKTRGQQVTLRCSPKSGHDTVSWYQQALGQGPQFIFQYYEEEERQRGNFPDRFSGHQFPNYSSELNVNALLLGDSALYLCASSSTDRGYLSAYEQYFGPGTRLTVT.

This clonotype was seen ten or more times. V and J are TRBV10-3 and TRBJ2-7, with D perhaps matching TRBD1 (5 bases). The V gene lost 3 bases and the J gene lost 6 bases, with 12 bases spanning the gap. The CDR3 totals 13 residues. Looked up from germline, CDR1 is ENHRY and CDR2 is SYGVKD. CDR3 bases: TGTGCCATCAGTGAAAAAGGGGCCCTCGAGCAGTACTTC. Amino acid sequence: CAISEKGALEQYF.

V gene TRBV5-1 combines with J gene TRBJ2-7; TRBD2 is a possible D gene (6 bases). CDR1 is SGHRS, CDR2 YFSETQ, per germline. V dropped 5 bases and J dropped 7 bases, with 22 bases sitting between them. The CDR3 has 15 amino acids. The CDR3 loop is CASRAEGNGIWEQYF. Written as DNA, the CDR3 is TGCGCCAGCAGGGCGGAGGGGAACGGAATCTGGGAGCAGTACTTC.

This clonotype was detected a few times. The rearrangement uses TRBV20-1 and TRBJ2-2, with TRBD1 identical over 7 bases. Trimming removed 4 bases from V and 5 bases from J; junction bases left unmatched: 10. The CDR3 covers 15 residues. Per the germline V gene, CDR1 is DFQATT and CDR2 is SNEGSKA (reference sequence). DNA of the CDR3: TGCAGTGCTAAGGTTGGGACAGATCCTACCGGGGAGCTGTTTTTT. Amino acid sequence: CSAKVGTDPTGELFF.

This CDR3 is CASSLPHEQYF. CDR3 nucleotide sequence: TGTGCCAGCAGCCTCCCCCACGAGCAGTACTTC. The chain links TRBV7-2 to TRBJ2-7; unclear D gene. Germline V gives CDR1 SGHTA, CDR2 FQGNSA. V lost 5 bases to trimming and J lost 5 bases, with 7 bases between them. The length of the CDR3 is 11 residues. The full variable domain, with the rest looked up from reference TRBV7-2 and TRBJ2-7, is GAGVSQSPSNKVTEKGKDVELRCDPISGHTALYWYRQSLGQGLEFLIYFQGNSAPDKSGLPSDRFSAERTGGSVSTLTIQRTQQEDSAVYLCASSLPHEQYFGPGTRLTVT.

This clonotype came up a few times. The chain couples TRBV7-9 to TRBJ2-7; 9 positions match TRBD1. Trimming cost V 1 base and J 6 bases; bases outside gene matches: 4. Germline assignment: CDR1 SEHNR and CDR2 FQNEAQ (reference sequence). The CDR3 is 14 amino acids. DNA of the CDR3: TGTGCCAGCAGCTTAGTAGGACAGGGGATCGAGCAGTACTTC. Translation gives CASSLVGQGIEQYF.

This clonotype was detected only a few times. This rearrangement joins TRBV18 to TRBJ2-2; no clear D gene. The CDR3 totals 15 residues. Between the trimmed V and J ends, which lost 3 bases and 0 bases, there was a span of 8 bases. From germline, CDR1 is KGHSH and CDR2 LQKENI. This CDR3 reads CASSPWATNTGELFF. The DNA for the CDR3 is TGTGCCAGCTCACCTTGGGCAACGAACACCGGGGAGCTGTTTTTT.

This rearrangement joins TRBV12-3 or TRBV12-4 to TRBJ2-7, with D perhaps TRBD1 (6 bases). Trimming cost V 3 bases and J 2 bases, with 11 bases left between them. The CDR3 totals 14 residues. CDR3 sequence reads: CASSLWDNPYEQYF. CDR3 bases: TGTGCCAGCAGTTTGTGGGACAATCCCTACGAGCAGTACTTC.

This clonotype occurred a few times. The V and J genes are TRBV20-1 and TRBJ2-7; maybe TRBD1 (6 bases). Germline CDR1 reads DFQATT; CDR2 reads SNEGSKA (reference sequence). The CDR3 is made up of 12 amino acids. Trimming removed 5 bases from V and 4 bases from J, with 12 bases in between. The CDR3 bases are TGCAGTGCTGACACAGGGTTATACGAGCAGTACTTC. This translates into CSADTGLYEQYF.

The sample holds many counts of this clonotype. This chain links TRBV3-1 with TRBJ1-1; 7 nucleotides align to TRBD1. Looked up from germline, CDR1 is LGHDT and CDR2 is YNNKEL (reference sequence). V was pared by 0 bases and J by 7 bases, with 5 bases of the junction left unmatched. The CDR3 consists of 14 residues. CDR3 sequence reads: CASSQEMTGLEAFF. CDR3 in DNA: TGTGCCAGCAGCCAAGAAATGACAGGGCTTGAAGCTTTCTTT.

The CDR3 coding sequence is TGCAGTGCTGCCCCCCGGGACAGGGGCACAAATAGGGAGACCCAGTACTTC. It is translated as CSAAPRDRGTNRETQYF. V gene TRBV20-1 combines with J gene TRBJ2-5, with TRBD1 matching over 10 bases. The V and J ends lost 5 bases and 5 bases, in that order; junction bases with no gene match: 17. The germline gives CDR1 DFQATT, CDR2 SNEGSKA (reference sequence). CDR3 length: 17 amino acids.

This clonotype was observed a few times. V gene TRBV21-1 combines with J gene TRBJ1-2; the table gives TRBD1 as D, unverified against the DNA. TRBV21-1 is listed as a pseudogene. The CDR3 totals 16 residues. As DNA, the CDR3 is TGTGCCAGCAGCAAAGCGGCTAGGACAGGGAACTATGGCTACACCTTC. It codes for CASSKAARTGNYGYTF.

This clonotype was counted many times. V and J are TRBV12-3 or TRBV12-4 and TRBJ2-2; D call uncertain. The CDR3 extends over 8 amino acids. The germline V and J ends were trimmed by 11 bases and 6 bases, with 1 base remaining between them. In DNA, the CDR3 is TGTGCCTCCGGGGAGCTGTTTTTT. It codes for CASGELFF.

This clonotype turned up a few times. V usage is TRBV12-3 or TRBV12-4 and J usage is TRBJ1-2; TRBD1 agrees at 9 bases. The CDR3 sequence is 14 residues long. J was trimmed by 4 bases and V by 3 bases; bases with no gene match: 3. CDR3 nucleotides: TGTGCCAGCAGTTTCACAGGGGGCGTCTATGGCTACACCTTC. Protein sequence: CASSFTGGVYGYTF.

This clonotype turned up a few times. The V call is TRBV18, the J call TRBJ1-5; D remains ambiguous. V lost 4 bases and J 6 bases, leaving 19 bases between the germline ends. The CDR3 spans 16 residues. Germline V gene lookup returns CDR1 KGHSH and CDR2 LQKENI. The CDR3, as DNA: TGTGCCAGCTCACAGGCCGGCGGAATACTAATTCAGCCCCAGCATTTT. Protein: CASSQAGGILIQPQHF. Based on the CDR3 plus reference TRBV18 and TRBJ1-5, the full variable domain is NAGVMQNPRHLVRRRGQEARLRCSPMKGHSHVYWYRQLPEEGLKFMVYLQKENIIDESGMPKERFSAEFPKEGPSILRIQQVVRGDSAAYFCASSQAGGILIQPQHFGDGTRLSIL.

This clonotype was seen many times. This chain joins TRBV27 and TRBJ2-7; TRBD1 matches 7 bases. V lost 6 bases and J lost 5; bases outside the gene matches: 1. The V gene's germline CDR1 is MNHEY and CDR2 SMNVEV (reference sequence). There are 11 residues in the CDR3. The CDR3 loop is CASRQGNEQYF. The CDR3 nucleotides are TGTGCCAGCAGACAGGGGAACGAGCAGTACTTC.

Note on this clonotype: This could be a read error, since a much larger clone is one nucleotide away. This chain connects TRBV4-1 to TRBJ1-2; D ambiguous. Germline V gene sequence: CDR1 MGHRA, CDR2 YSYEKL. The CDR3 covers 13 residues. The CDR3 protein is CDSSQSELGGYTF. In DNA, the CDR3 is TGCGACAGCAGCCAGTCAGAACTTGGTGGCTACACCTTC.

This clonotype came up many times. This chain connects TRBV7-6 to TRBJ2-3, with 7 bases aligning to TRBD2. The CDR3 runs 16 residues. Trimming removed 1 base from V and 1 base from J; junction bases left unmatched: 5. Germline lookup yields CDR1 SGHVS and CDR2 FNYEAQ. The CDR3 nucleotides read TGTGCCAGCAGCTTAGGGGCAAGCGGGGGCACAGATACGCAGTATTTT. This sequence encodes CASSLGASGGTDTQYF.

The chain links TRBV9 to TRBJ1-4; TRBD1 matches 9 bases. J was trimmed by 2 bases and V by 4 bases; bases with no gene match: 3. The CDR3 spans 15 residues. Germline CDR1 is SGDLS and CDR2 is YYNGEE. CDR3 residues: CASSITGGTNEKLFF. The CDR3 nucleotides read TGTGCCAGCAGCATCACAGGGGGCACTAATGAAAAACTGTTTTTT.

V is TRBV6-1 and J is TRBJ1-2; TRBD1 might be the D (5 bases). CDR1 is MNHNS, CDR2 SASEGT, per germline. Trimming removed 6 bases at V and 9 bases at J, with 17 bases between. The CDR3 length is 13 residues. CDR3 DNA: TGTGCCAGCAGCAAAGGACATCCCCCCCGCTACACCTTC. Protein: CASSKGHPPRYTF.